Listed below are T cell receptor beta chains from one sample, sequenced in a study of identical twins. TCRdb processed the 5' RACE reads anew with MiXCR; each CDR3 protein has one entry. The sample yields about 240,000 distinct CDR3 sequences, roughly 7.5% seen once. The same sample was also studied in work on yellow fever vaccine responses in identical twins.

Source material: CD8+ T cells sorted from blood. The receptors originated from a woman under 30 in good health. Both conserved end residues are part of each CDR3. Fields, in order: clone size, D gene, V gene, J gene, CDR3 DNA, CDR3 protein. The D gene is left open where the match is weak. A row's size may be missing; if present it is once, few, many or a size class.

few,TRBD2,TRBV2,TRBJ2-7,TGTGCCAGCAGTGCATCTAGCGGGGACTACGAGCAGTACTTC,CASSASSGDYEQYF
NA,NA,TRBV2,TRBJ2-1,TGTGCCAGCAGAAGGACAGTTAACAATGAGCAGTTCTTC,CASRRTVNNEQFF
many,NA,TRBV3-1,TRBJ2-1,TGTGCCAGCAGCCAAGAAGGTCCAGCCGGGATGACATTTGAGCAGTTCTTC,CASSQEGPAGMTFEQFF
NA,TRBD2,TRBV9,TRBJ2-1,TGTGCCAGCAGCATGCGACCCTCGACTAGCGGGCAAACCTACAATGAGCAGTTCTTC,CASSMRPSTSGQTYNEQFF
few,TRBD1,TRBV9,TRBJ1-1,TGTGCCAGCAGCGTTACAGGGGGCTTGCACACTGAAGCTTTCTTT,CASSVTGGLHTEAFF
many,NA,TRBV9,TRBJ1-6,TGTGCCAGCAGCGTCGGTGGGGGGCCCCTCCACTTT,CASSVGGGPLHF
many,TRBD2,TRBV20-1,TRBJ2-5,TGCAGTGCTAGAATCACGGGGGGGCGTGAGACCCAGTACTTC,CSARITGGRETQYF
NA,TRBD2,TRBV2,TRBJ2-1,TGTGCCAGCAGTGGCAGTACTAGCGGAGGGGGTGATGAGCAGTTCTTC,CASSGSTSGGGDEQFF
NA,TRBD2,TRBV20-1,TRBJ2-1,TGCAGTACCCGCCTAGGGACTAGCGGGAGTCCCTACAATGAGCAGTTCTTC,CSTRLGTSGSPYNEQFF
many,NA,TRBV15,TRBJ2-1,TGTGCCACCAGCAGAAGCTTACTGCCCACCTACAATGAGCAGTTCTTC,CATSRSLLPTYNEQFF
many,NA,TRBV12-3/TRBV12-4,TRBJ1-2,TGTGCCAGCAGTTCTAACACCCTCTATGGCTACACCTTC,CASSSNTLYGYTF
few,NA,TRBV11-2,TRBJ2-2,TGTGCCAGCAGCGGCCGGGGGGCAGGGGGACCCACCGGGGAGCTGTTTTTT,CASSGRGAGGPTGELFF
many,TRBD2,TRBV6-1,TRBJ2-3,TGTGCCAGCAGCGGGACTAGCGGGAGGCTCACAGATACGCAGTATTTT,CASSGTSGRLTDTQYF
NA,NA,TRBV15,TRBJ2-7,TGTGCCACCAGCAGAGATCGGCCGGGAAGCTACGAGCAGTACTTC,CATSRDRPGSYEQYF
NA,TRBD1,TRBV6-1,TRBJ2-7,TGTGCCAGCAGTATTGCGACAGGGCTCGGGTACGAGCAGTACTTC,CASSIATGLGYEQYF
few,TRBD1,TRBV7-8,TRBJ2-7,TGTGCCAGCAGCTGGGACAGGGGCGCAGGGGCCGCCTACGAGCAGTACTTC,CASSWDRGAGAAYEQYF
many,NA,TRBV29-1,TRBJ1-1,TGCAGCGTAAATGAGGGCACTGAAGCTTTCTTT,CSVNEGTEAFF
many,TRBD2,TRBV29-1,TRBJ2-1,TGCAGCGTTGAGGCGGGAGACTACTACAATGAGCAGTTCTTC,CSVEAGDYYNEQFF
NA,TRBD2,TRBV29-1,TRBJ2-3,TGCAGCGTTGTCCAACCGGGACTAGCGGATCTTTATAGCACAGATACGCAGTATTTT,CSVVQPGLADLYSTDTQYF
few,NA,TRBV20-1,TRBJ2-7,TGCAGTGTGTTCGGCAGCTCCTACGAGCAGTACTTC,CSVFGSSYEQYF
NA,TRBD1,TRBV12-3/TRBV12-4,TRBJ2-1,TGTGCCAGCTGGGACAGGGGGTTGGATGAGCAGTTCTTC,CASWDRGLDEQFF
NA,TRBD1,TRBV29-1,TRBJ1-2,TGCAGCGCGGGGACAGGGAGTCGGTATGGCTACACCTTC,CSAGTGSRYGYTF
many,TRBD1,TRBV11-2,TRBJ1-5,TGTGCCAGCAGCTCCGACAGGGTACACTATAGCAATCAGCCCCAGCATTTT,CASSSDRVHYSNQPQHF
many,TRBD2,TRBV20-1,TRBJ2-1,TGCAGTGCTTTAGCGGGGGGGCCCTACAATGAGCAGTTCTTC,CSALAGGPYNEQFF
NA,TRBD1,TRBV7-9,TRBJ2-1,TGTGCCAGCAGCTCCCGACAGGGTACGAATGAGCAGTTCTTC,CASSSRQGTNEQFF
NA,NA,TRBV5-1,TRBJ2-1,TGCGCCAGCAGCTTGGTTCCGGTCAGCTCCTACAATGAGCAGTTCTTC,CASSLVPVSSYNEQFF
many,TRBD1,TRBV9,TRBJ1-4,TGTGCCAGCAGCCCCAGGACAGGTAGTGAAAAACTGTTTTTT,CASSPRTGSEKLFF
many,NA,TRBV7-9,TRBJ2-2,TGTGCCAGCAGCTTACAGGCAGCGAACACCGGGGAGCTGTTTTTT,CASSLQAANTGELFF
many,TRBD1,TRBV29-1,TRBJ1-2,TGCAGCGTCGTCCAGGGGGCAAGCGGCTACACCTTC,CSVVQGASGYTF
many,NA,TRBV20-1,TRBJ2-1,TGCAGTGCTAGGAATTGGACGGGCTCCTACAATGAGCAGTTCTTC,CSARNWTGSYNEQFF
many,NA,TRBV5-1,TRBJ2-1,TGCGCCAGCAGCCCGGAGGGGGGTGAGCAGTTCTTC,CASSPEGGEQFF
many,NA,TRBV10-3,TRBJ2-7,TGTGCCATCAGTGAGTTGGGAAGCGGGCCCAGCTCCTACGAGCAGTACTTC,CAISELGSGPSSYEQYF
NA,NA,TRBV7-9,TRBJ1-2,TGTGCCAGCAGCTTAGAGGCCGAAGAGTATGGCTACACCTTC,CASSLEAEEYGYTF
many,NA,TRBV5-1,TRBJ1-5,TGCGCCAGCAGCGTGGACAGTTACAATCAGCCCCAGCATTTT,CASSVDSYNQPQHF
NA,NA,TRBV7-9,TRBJ1-4,TGTGCCAGCAGCGATAACGGGGAAAGCGGGGAAAAACTGTTTTTT,CASSDNGESGEKLFF
many,NA,TRBV6-4,TRBJ2-1,TGTGCCAGCAGTGACGTGGGGTACAATGAGCAGTTCTTC,CASSDVGYNEQFF
few,NA,TRBV11-2,TRBJ2-7,TGTGCCAGCAGCTCCAGCCCCGGCGCTACGTCCTACGAGCAGTACTTC,CASSSSPGATSYEQYF
NA,NA,TRBV7-9,TRBJ2-1,TGTGCCAGCAGCCCATCGGGACCACGTGTGGATGAGCAGTTCTTC,CASSPSGPRVDEQFF
NA,NA,TRBV20-1,TRBJ2-3,TGCAGTGCTCCCCCTTGGGGGCCTAGCACAGATACGCAGTATTTT,CSAPPWGPSTDTQYF
NA,NA,TRBV15,TRBJ2-5,TGTGCCACCAGCAGAGGGGAAACAAGTCAAGAGACCCAGTACTTC,CATSRGETSQETQYF
many,NA,TRBV7-9,TRBJ2-3,TGTGCCAGCAGCCCGGGGGACTGGGAGCGTGGTACGCAGTATTTT,CASSPGDWERGTQYF
many,TRBD2,TRBV2,TRBJ2-5,TGTGCCAGCAGTGTTACTAGCGGGTTGCAAGAGACCCAGTACTTC,CASSVTSGLQETQYF
many,NA,TRBV12-3/TRBV12-4,TRBJ1-2,TGTGCCAGCAGTTTGGGAACAGGGCCTTTCTATGGCTACACCTTC,CASSLGTGPFYGYTF
many,TRBD2,TRBV27,TRBJ2-3,TGTGCCAGCAGTCCCTTAGGGACTAGCGGGACAGATACGCAGTATTTT,CASSPLGTSGTDTQYF
NA,TRBD2,TRBV27,TRBJ2-1,TGTGCCAGCAGTTTAGGGGGAGCGGGAGGGAATGAGCAGTTCTTC,CASSLGGAGGNEQFF
few,NA,TRBV28,TRBJ2-1,TGTGCCAGCAGTATTCCCAGTTCCCTTAGGGTTGAGCAGTTCTTC,CASSIPSSLRVEQFF
NA,TRBD2,TRBV7-8,TRBJ2-1,TGTGCCAGCAGCCCTACTAGCGGGGGGGCGTCCTACAATGAGCAGTTCTTC,CASSPTSGGASYNEQFF
few,TRBD1,TRBV27,TRBJ2-7,TGTGCCAGCAGTTTCTCCGGGACAGGGTTTGAGCAGTACTTC,CASSFSGTGFEQYF
NA,TRBD2,TRBV7-8,TRBJ2-7,TGTGCCAGCAGCACCCCGACTAGCGGGAGAGACGAGCAGTACTTC,CASSTPTSGRDEQYF
NA,NA,TRBV3-1,TRBJ2-7,TGTGCCTGCACCAAAGAACCCGCCTCGCGGACCTCCTACGAGCAGTACTTC,CACTKEPASRTSYEQYF
many,NA,TRBV4-1,TRBJ1-4,TGCGCCAGCAGCCAAGAGGGATCTCCTGCTAATGAAAAACTGTTTTTT,CASSQEGSPANEKLFF
NA,TRBD2,TRBV5-1,TRBJ2-1,TGCGCCAGCAGCAAAACGACTAGCGGGCCTAGGAATGAGCAGTTCTTC,CASSKTTSGPRNEQFF
NA,NA,TRBV9,TRBJ2-1,TGTGCCAGCGGCTTCCCTAGCACTTCCTACAATGAGCAGTTCTTC,CASGFPSTSYNEQFF
NA,NA,TRBV7-9,TRBJ2-7,TGTGCCAGCAGCCAACAGTCCTACGAGCAGTACTTC,CASSQQSYEQYF
many,NA,TRBV27,TRBJ1-1,TGTGCCAGCAGTTCCGGGGCGCCGAGTGAAGCTTTCTTT,CASSSGAPSEAFF